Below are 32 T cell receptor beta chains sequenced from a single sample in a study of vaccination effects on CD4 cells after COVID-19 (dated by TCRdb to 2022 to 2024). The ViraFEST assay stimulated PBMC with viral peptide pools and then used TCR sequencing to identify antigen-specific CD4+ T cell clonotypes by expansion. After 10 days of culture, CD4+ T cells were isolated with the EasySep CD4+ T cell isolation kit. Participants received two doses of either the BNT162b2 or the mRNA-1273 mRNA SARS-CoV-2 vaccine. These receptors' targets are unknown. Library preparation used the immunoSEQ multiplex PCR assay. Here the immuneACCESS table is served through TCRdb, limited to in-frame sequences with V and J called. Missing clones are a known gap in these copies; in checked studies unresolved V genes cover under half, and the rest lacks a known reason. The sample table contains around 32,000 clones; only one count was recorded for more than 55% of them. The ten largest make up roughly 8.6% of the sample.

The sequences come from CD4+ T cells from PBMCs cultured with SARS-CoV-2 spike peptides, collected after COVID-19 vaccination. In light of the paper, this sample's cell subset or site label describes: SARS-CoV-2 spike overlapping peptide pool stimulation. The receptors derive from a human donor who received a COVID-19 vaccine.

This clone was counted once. In DNA form, the CDR3 reads TGTGCCAGCAGCGGTGGACAGGCCCTTTTACTTTTCTATGGCTACACCTTC. It specifies CASSGGQALLLFYGYTF. The rearrangement joins TRBV9 to TRBJ1-2, with 7 nucleotides matching TRBD1. The CDR3 runs to 17 residues. Germline lookup yields CDR1 SGDLS and CDR2 YYNGEE. The junction had 15 bases not matched to a gene; V was cut back by 3 bases and J by 4 bases.

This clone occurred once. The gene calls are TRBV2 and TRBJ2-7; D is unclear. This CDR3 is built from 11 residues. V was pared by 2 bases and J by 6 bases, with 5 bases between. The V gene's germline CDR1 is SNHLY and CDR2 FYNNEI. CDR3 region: CASSEFLEQYF. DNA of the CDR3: TGTGCCAGCAGTGAATTTCTCGAGCAGTACTTC.

The CDR3 DNA reads as TGCAGCGTTGAAGGTCAGGGGTGGGACACTGAAGCTTTCTTT. Translated: CSVEGQGWDTEAFF. The chain uses TRBV29-1 and TRBJ1-1; a weak D match, TRBD1 (6 bases). The CDR3 consists of 14 residues. Germline loops: CDR1 SQVTM, CDR2 ANQGSEA. V lost 1 base and J 3 bases, leaving 12 bases between the germline ends.

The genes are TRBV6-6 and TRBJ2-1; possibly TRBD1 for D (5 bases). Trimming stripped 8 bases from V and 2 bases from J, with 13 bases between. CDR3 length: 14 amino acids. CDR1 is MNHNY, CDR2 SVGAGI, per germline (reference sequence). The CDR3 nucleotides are TGTGCCAGCGGTCAGGGTAGCACCTACAATGAGCAGTTCTTC. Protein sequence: CASGQGSTYNEQFF.

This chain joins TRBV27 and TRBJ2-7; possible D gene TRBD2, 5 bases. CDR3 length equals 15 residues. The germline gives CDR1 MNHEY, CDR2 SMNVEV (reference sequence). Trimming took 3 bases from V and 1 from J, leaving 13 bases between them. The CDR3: CASSFQRGSSYEQYF. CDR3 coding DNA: TGTGCCAGCAGTTTTCAACGGGGAAGTTCCTACGAGCAGTACTTC.

Written as DNA, the CDR3 is TGTGCCAGTAGCGGCAGCGGGGGCCTATGGGGGGAGCAGTTCTTC. Amino acid sequence: CASSGSGGLWGEQFF. J is TRBJ2-1 and V is TRBV19; 8 bases map to TRBD2. The germline gives CDR1 LNHDA, CDR2 SQIVND (reference sequence). The CDR3 has 15 amino acids. The ends lost 6 bases at V and 10 bases at J; junction bases unmatched: 14.

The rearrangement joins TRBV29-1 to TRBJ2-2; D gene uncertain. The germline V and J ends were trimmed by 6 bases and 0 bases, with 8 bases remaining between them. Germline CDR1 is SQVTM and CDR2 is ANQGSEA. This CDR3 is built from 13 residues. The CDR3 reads CSVLTTNTGELFF. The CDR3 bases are TGCAGCGTACTTACCACGAACACCGGGGAGCTGTTTTTT.

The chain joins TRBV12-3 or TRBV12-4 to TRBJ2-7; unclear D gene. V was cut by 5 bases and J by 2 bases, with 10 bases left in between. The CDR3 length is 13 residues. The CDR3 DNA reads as TGTGCCAGCAGTCAACGCGTGGCCTACGAGCAGTACTTC. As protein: CASSQRVAYEQYF.

This chain's CDR3 is CASRNSQYSGRSRQKTEAFF. Written as DNA, the CDR3 is TGCGCCAGCAGGAACAGCCAATATAGTGGTCGCAGCAGGCAGAAAACTGAAGCTTTCTTT. This chain links TRBV4-1 with TRBJ1-1; D ambiguous. The germline V gene encodes CDR1 MGHRA and CDR2 YSYEKL. V was trimmed by 6 bases and J by 5 bases, leaving 34 bases between them. This CDR3 comprises 20 residues.

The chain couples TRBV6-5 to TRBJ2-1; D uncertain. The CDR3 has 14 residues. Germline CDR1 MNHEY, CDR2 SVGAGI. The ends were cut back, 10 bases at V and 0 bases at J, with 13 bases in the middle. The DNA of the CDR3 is TGTGCCACCGCGACTGAGAGCTCCTACAATGAGCAGTTCTTC. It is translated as CATATESSYNEQFF.

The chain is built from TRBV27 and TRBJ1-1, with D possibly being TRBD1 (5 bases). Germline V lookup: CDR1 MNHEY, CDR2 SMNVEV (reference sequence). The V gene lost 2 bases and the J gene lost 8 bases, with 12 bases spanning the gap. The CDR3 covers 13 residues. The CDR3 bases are TGTGCCAGCAGTTTAAGACAGAAACAAGAAGCTTTCTTT. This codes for CASSLRQKQEAFF.

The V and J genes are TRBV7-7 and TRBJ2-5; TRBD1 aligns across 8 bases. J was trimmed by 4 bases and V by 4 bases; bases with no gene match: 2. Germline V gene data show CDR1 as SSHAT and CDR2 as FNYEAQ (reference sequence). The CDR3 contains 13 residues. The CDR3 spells CASSSTGAETQYF. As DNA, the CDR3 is TGTGCCAGCAGCTCGACAGGGGCAGAGACCCAGTACTTC.

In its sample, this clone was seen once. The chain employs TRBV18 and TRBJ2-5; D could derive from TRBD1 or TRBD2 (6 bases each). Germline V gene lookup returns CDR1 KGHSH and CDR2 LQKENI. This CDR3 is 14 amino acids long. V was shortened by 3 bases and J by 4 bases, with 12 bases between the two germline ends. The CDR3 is CASSPGGPPETQYF. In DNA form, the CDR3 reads TGTGCCAGCTCACCCGGGGGCCCTCCAGAGACCCAGTACTTC.

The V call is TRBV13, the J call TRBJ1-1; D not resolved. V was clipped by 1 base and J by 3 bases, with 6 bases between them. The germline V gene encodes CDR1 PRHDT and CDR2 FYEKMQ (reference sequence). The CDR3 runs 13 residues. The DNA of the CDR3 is TGTGCCAGCAGCTTAGTCCGGTACACTGAAGCTTTCTTT. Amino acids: CASSLVRYTEAFF.

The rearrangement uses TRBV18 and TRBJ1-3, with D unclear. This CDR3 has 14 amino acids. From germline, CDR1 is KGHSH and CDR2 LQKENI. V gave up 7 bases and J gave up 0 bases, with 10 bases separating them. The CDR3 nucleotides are TGTGCCAGCTTTGGGCCATTCTCTGGAAACACCATATATTTT. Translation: CASFGPFSGNTIYF. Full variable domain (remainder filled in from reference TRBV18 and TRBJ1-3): NAGVMQNPRHLVRRRGQEARLRCSPMKGHSHVYWYRQLPEEGLKFMVYLQKENIIDESGMPKERFSAEFPKEGPSILRIQQVVRGDSAAYFCASFGPFSGNTIYFGEGSWLTVV.

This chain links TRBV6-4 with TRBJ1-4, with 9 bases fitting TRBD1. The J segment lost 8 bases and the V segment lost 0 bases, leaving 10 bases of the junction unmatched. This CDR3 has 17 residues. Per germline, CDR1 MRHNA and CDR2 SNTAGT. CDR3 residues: CASSDSGTGSSGEKLFF. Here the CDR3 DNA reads TGTGCCAGCAGTGACTCTGGGACAGGGTCCAGCGGGGAAAAACTGTTTTTT.

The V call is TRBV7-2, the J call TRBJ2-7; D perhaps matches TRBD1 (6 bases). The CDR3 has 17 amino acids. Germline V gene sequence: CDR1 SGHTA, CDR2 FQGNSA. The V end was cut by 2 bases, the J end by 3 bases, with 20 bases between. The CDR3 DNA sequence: TGTGCCAGCAGCTTATATCGGGTCGGGCAGGGGTACTACGAGCAGTACTTC. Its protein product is CASSLYRVGQGYYEQYF.

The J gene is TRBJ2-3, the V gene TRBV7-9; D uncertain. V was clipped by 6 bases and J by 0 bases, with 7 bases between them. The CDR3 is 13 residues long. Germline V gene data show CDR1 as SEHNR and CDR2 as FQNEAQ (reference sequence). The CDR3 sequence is CASSRTSTDTQYF. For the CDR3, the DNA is TGTGCCAGCAGTCGAACTAGCACAGATACGCAGTATTTT. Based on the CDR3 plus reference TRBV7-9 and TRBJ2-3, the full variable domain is DTGVSQNPRHKITKRGQNVTFRCDPISEHNRLYWYRQTLGQGPEFLTYFQNEAQLEKSRLLSDRFSAERPKGSFSTLEIQRTEQGDSAMYLCASSRTSTDTQYFGPGTRLTVL.

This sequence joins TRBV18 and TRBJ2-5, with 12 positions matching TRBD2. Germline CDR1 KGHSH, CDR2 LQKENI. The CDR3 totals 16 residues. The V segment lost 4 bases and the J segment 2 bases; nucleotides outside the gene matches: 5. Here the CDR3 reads CASSRGLAGLQETQYF. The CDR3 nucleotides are TGTGCCAGCTCACGGGGACTAGCGGGTCTTCAAGAGACCCAGTACTTC.

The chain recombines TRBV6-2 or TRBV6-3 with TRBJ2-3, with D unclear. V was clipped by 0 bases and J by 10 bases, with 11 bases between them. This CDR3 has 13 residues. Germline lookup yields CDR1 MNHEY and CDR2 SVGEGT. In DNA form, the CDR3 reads TGTGCCAGCAGTTACTCAGACTCTAATGCGCAGTATTTT. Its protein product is CASSYSDSNAQYF.

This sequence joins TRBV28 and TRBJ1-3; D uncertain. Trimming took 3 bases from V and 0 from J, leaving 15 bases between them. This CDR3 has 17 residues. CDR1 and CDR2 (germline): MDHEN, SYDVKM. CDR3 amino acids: CASSLGNPYGSGNTIYF. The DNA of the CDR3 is TGTGCCAGCAGTTTGGGGAATCCTTACGGCTCTGGAAACACCATATATTTT. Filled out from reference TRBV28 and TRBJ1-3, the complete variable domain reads DVKVTQSSRYLVKRTGEKVFLECVQDMDHENMFWYRQDPGLGLRLIYFSYDVKMKEKGDIPEGYSVSREKKERFSLILESASTNQTSMYLCASSLGNPYGSGNTIYFGEGSWLTVV.

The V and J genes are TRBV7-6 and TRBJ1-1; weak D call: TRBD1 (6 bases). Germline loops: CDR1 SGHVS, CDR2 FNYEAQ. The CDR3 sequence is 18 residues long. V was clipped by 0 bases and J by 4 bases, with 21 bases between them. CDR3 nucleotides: TGTGCCAGCAGCTTAGCCTACAGGGTTGGAGCAGCAGGCACTGAAGCTTTCTTT. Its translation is CASSLAYRVGAAGTEAFF.

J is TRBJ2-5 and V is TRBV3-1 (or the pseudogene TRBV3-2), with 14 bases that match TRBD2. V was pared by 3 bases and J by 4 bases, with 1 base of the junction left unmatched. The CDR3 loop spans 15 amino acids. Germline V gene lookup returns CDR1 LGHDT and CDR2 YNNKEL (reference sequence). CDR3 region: CASSQGLAGAETQYF. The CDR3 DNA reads TGTGCCAGCAGCCAGGGACTAGCGGGGGCAGAGACCCAGTACTTC.

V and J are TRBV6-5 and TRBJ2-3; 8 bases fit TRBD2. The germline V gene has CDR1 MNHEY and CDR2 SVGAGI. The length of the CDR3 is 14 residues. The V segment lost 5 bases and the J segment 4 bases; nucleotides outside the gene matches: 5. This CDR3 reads CASSRGTSADTQYF. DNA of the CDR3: TGTGCCAGCAGTAGGGGGACTAGTGCAGATACGCAGTATTTT.

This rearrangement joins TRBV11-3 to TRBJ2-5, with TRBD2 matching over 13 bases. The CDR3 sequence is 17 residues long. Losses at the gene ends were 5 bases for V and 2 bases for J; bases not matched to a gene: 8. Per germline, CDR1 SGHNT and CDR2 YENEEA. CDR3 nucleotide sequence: TGTGCCAGCAGCGCCGGACTAGCGGGGGCCTTACAAGAGACCCAGTACTTC. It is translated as CASSAGLAGALQETQYF.

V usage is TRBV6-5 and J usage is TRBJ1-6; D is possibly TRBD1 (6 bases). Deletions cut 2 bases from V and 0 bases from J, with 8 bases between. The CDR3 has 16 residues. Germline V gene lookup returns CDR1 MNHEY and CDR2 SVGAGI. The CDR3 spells CASSYRQASYNSPLHF. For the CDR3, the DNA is TGTGCCAGCAGTTACCGACAGGCCTCCTATAATTCACCCCTCCACTTT.

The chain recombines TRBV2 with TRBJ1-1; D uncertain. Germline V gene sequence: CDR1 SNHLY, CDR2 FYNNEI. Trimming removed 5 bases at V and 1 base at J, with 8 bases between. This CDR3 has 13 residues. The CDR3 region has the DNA TGTGCCAGCAGTCCGATGGGGAACACTGAAGCTTTCTTT. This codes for CASSPMGNTEAFF.

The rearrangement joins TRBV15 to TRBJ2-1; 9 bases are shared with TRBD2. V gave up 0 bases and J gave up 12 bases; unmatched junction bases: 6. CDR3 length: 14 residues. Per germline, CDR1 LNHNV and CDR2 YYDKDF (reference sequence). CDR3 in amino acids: CATSREVAGEGQFF. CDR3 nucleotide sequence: TGTGCCACCAGCAGAGAGGTAGCGGGAGAGGGGCAGTTCTTC.

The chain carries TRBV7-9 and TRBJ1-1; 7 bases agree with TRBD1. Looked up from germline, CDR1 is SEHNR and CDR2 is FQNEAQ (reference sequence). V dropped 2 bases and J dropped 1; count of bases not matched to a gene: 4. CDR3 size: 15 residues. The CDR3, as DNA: TGTGCCAGCAGCTTACAGGGGGTTTCGAACACTGAAGCTTTCTTT. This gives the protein CASSLQGVSNTEAFF.

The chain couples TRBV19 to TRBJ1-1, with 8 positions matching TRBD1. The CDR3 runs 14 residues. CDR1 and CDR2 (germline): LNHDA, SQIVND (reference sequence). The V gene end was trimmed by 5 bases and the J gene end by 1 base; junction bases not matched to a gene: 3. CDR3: CASSLQGGNTEAFF. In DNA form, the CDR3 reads TGTGCCAGTAGTTTACAGGGGGGGAACACTGAAGCTTTCTTT.

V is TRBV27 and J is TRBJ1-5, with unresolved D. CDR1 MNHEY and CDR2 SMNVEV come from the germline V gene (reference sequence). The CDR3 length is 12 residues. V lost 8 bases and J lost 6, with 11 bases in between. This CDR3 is CASPREVQPQHF. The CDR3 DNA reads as TGTGCCAGCCCGAGGGAGGTTCAGCCCCAGCATTTT.

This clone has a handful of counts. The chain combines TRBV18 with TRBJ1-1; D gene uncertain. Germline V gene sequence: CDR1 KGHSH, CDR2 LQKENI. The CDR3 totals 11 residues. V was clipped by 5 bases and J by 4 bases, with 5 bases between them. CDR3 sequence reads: CASSEGTEAFF. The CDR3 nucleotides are TGTGCCAGCTCAGAGGGCACTGAAGCTTTCTTT.